A single T cell receptor beta chain is shown here with its context. Following RNA extraction, reverse transcription yielded cDNA that acted as the sequencing template. The data were produced by immunoSEQ multiplex PCR, yet TCRdb's version contains in-frame clones alone and is incomplete. The sample yields 90,000 to 150,000 clones, approximately 53% seen once. Treatment of the sample: oral pan-JAK inhibitor, 5-10 mg twice daily. Sorting separated CD4+ and CD8+ T cells out of PBMCs. This specimen comes from a study of CD8+ T cells in alopecia areata. This CDR3 has 15 residues. Germline V CDR1 and CDR2: GTSNPN, SVGIG (reference sequence). V lost 5 bases and J lost 6; bases outside the gene matches: 9.

The sequence came from a human donor with alopecia areata. The genes are TRBV30 and TRBJ2-3; 12 positions match TRBD2. The sample was CD4+ T cells sorted from blood, taken at week 4, from a patient treated with tofacitinib. The CDR3 sequence is CAWQRGLAGPDTQYF. In DNA form, the CDR3 reads TGTGCCTGGCAAAGAGGACTAGCGGGACCGGATACGCAGTATTTT.